The sequence of this TCR beta chain was determined in a study of identifying expanded T cells in peripheral blood. No infections or other immune events were documented during collection. A remark on this clone: Antigen specificity is unknown.

Study-wide points: Variance in clone template counts between two-week samples significantly increased with total template count across all healthy donors. Technical replicates showed 0.9 to 1.5 changed clones; around two weeks 15 to 20; four weeks 19.

Produced via immunoSEQ multiplex PCR; TCRdb's table is partial and in-frame only. The profile shows about 110,000 clones, about 89% of them singletons. The sample was blood. The clonotype was recovered from a person aged 18 to 70 in good health.

The CDR3 bases are TGTGCCAGCAGCTTAGAGTGGGGCGAGCAGTACTTC. As protein: CASSLEWGEQYF. The chain employs TRBV7-8 and TRBJ2-7; D is ambiguous. CDR3 length: 12 amino acids. Trimming shortened V by 1 base and J by 6 bases, and 7 bases separated the two germline ends. Germline CDR1 is SGHVS and CDR2 is FQNEAQ.